A selection of T cell receptor beta chains follows, all from one sample in a study of blood T cells in healthy people across ages. One entry per CDR3 protein results from TCRdb running MiXCR on the 5' RACE reads. The sample includes around 1,000,000 distinct CDR3 sequences, around 25% of them seen just once. The same sample was also used in a study of T cells of mothers and their children.

Source material: blood. The receptors stem from a girl under 10 years old in good health. CDR3s include the opening cysteine and the closing phenylalanine or tryptophan. Fields, in order: D gene, J gene, clone size, V gene, CDR3 DNA, CDR3 protein. D genes are given only for firm matches. Clone size is stated in some rows and not others, as once, few, many or a class when expanded.

>.|TRBJ2-5|few|TRBV5-1
TGCGCCAGCAGCTTTGTTCACGGGGGACAAGAGACCCAGTACTTC
CASSFVHGGQETQYF
>.|TRBJ2-2|.|TRBV10-3
TGTGCCATCATGCGGGAAGGGGGCTCCGGGGAGCTGTTTTTT
CAIMREGGSGELFF
>TRBD1|TRBJ1-1|.|TRBV14
TGTGCCAGCAGCGGCCGGGACAGGGGGCGCTTTGAAGCTTTCTTT
CASSGRDRGRFEAFF
>.|TRBJ1-1|.|TRBV20-1
TGCAGTGCTAGGGAAGAGAACACTGAAGCTTTCTTT
CSAREENTEAFF
>TRBD1|TRBJ1-3|once|TRBV20-1
TGCAGTGCTAGAGCTGCGACAGGGACATTAGGAAACACCATATATTTT
CSARAATGTLGNTIYF
>.|TRBJ2-7|few|TRBV3-1
TGTGCCAGCAGCCAACTAGCGCGCTTGGCAGAGGCCCAGTACTTC
CASSQLARLAEAQYF
>TRBD2|TRBJ2-1|.|TRBV29-1
TGCAGCCCTTGGTTGGCGGGAGGGCCCTACAATGAGCAGTTCTTC
CSPWLAGGPYNEQFF
>TRBD1|TRBJ1-4|few|TRBV4-3
TGCGCCAGCAGCCAAGGGACAGGGGAGGCGGAAAAACTGTTTTTT
CASSQGTGEAEKLFF
>.|TRBJ1-2|.|TRBV20-1
TGCAGTGCTAGGGTAGCAGATAACGGAGGGAACTATGACTACACCTTC
CSARVADNGGNYDYTF
>TRBD1|TRBJ1-2|few|TRBV6-5
TGTGCCAGCAGTTACCCCCTGTTACAGGGGGTGGGCTACACCTTC
CASSYPLLQGVGYTF
>.|TRBJ2-4|.|TRBV4-3
TGCGCCAGCAGCCAAGTCTGGGGAGGAGGGGGCTACATTCAGTACTTC
CASSQVWGGGGYIQYF
>.|TRBJ2-7|few|TRBV12-3/TRBV12-4
TGTGCCAGCAGTTTGGGTACTACAGTCGAGCAGTACTTC
CASSLGTTVEQYF
>TRBD1|TRBJ2-5|few|TRBV7-8
TGTGCCAGCAGCAGCACAGGGGCCCCCTTTCAAGAGACCCAGTACTTC
CASSSTGAPFQETQYF
>TRBD1|TRBJ1-2|.|TRBV13
TGTGCCAGCAGCTTAGGCCCAGGGACAGGAATCGACTACACCTTC
CASSLGPGTGIDYTF
>.|TRBJ2-1|.|TRBV5-1
TGCGCCAGCAGTCCCGGGGACGACTCCTACAATGAGCAGTTCTTC
CASSPGDDSYNEQFF
>.|TRBJ1-1|.|TRBV29-1
TGCAGCGTTGGACGGGACACTGAAGCTTTCTTT
CSVGRDTEAFF
>TRBD1|TRBJ1-4|few|TRBV2
TGTGCCAGCAATATTGGGACAGGGGAAGAAAAACTGTTTTTT
CASNIGTGEEKLFF
>.|TRBJ2-1|many|TRBV12-3/TRBV12-4
TGTGCCAGCAGTTTACTGGGACTTTCTTACTCCTACAATGAGCAGTTCTTC
CASSLLGLSYSYNEQFF
>TRBD1|TRBJ1-1|.|TRBV12-3/TRBV12-4
TGTGCCAGCAGTCCCCACGAGGGGGCAATCACTGAAGCTTTCTTT
CASSPHEGAITEAFF
>.|TRBJ2-7|.|TRBV20-1
.
CSARDVASGSSWEYF
>.|TRBJ2-5|.|TRBV29-1
TGCAGCGTTGAGCTGGGGGCGAAAGAGACCCAGTACTTC
CSVELGAKETQYF
>.|TRBJ2-5|few|TRBV12-3/TRBV12-4
TGTGCCAGCAGTTTCCCCTTTAACCCACAGGGGGGGGGAGAGACCCAGTACTTC
CASSFPFNPQGGGETQYF